This T cell receptor beta chain emerged from a study of T cell repertoires in ileal Crohn's disease. Study-wide findings and caveats: High-frequency clones were more common in sorted CD8 than CD4 cells.

CDR1 is SEHNR and CDR2 is FQNEAQ in the germline V gene (reference sequence). The CDR3 has 14 residues. V was cut by 4 bases and J by 9 bases, with 19 bases left in between. Remarks on this clone: Its antigen is currently unknown.

Each sample's TCRB immunosequencing used five hundred nanograms of biopsy DNA. Clones were sequenced by immunoSEQ multiplex PCR, and TCRdb holds only the in-frame ones, with some missing. The table includes roughly 18,000 clones, less than 90% detected once. The TCR originated in an adult with Crohn's disease. The chain uses TRBV7-9 and TRBJ2-7; D might be TRBD1 (5 bases). Specimen: ileal tissue. The CDR3 region is CASSSARRGLGQYF. The DNA for the CDR3 is TGTGCCAGCAGCTCCGCAAGAAGGGGCCTCGGGCAGTACTTC.